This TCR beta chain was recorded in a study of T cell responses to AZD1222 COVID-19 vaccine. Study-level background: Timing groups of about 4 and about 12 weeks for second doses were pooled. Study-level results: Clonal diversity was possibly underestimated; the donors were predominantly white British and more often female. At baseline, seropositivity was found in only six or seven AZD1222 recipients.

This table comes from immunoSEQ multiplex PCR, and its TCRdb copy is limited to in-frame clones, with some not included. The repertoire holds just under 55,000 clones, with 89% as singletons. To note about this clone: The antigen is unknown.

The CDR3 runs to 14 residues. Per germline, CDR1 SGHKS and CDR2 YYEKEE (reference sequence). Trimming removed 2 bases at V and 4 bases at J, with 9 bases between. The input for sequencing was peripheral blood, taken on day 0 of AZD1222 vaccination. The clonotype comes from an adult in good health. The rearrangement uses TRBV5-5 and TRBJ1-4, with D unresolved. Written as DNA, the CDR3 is TGTGCCAGCAGCTTTCCGGTTGGTAATGAAAAACTGTTTTTT. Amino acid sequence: CASSFPVGNEKLFF.